This T cell receptor (beta chain) is drawn from a study of cytomegalovirus exposure and HLA in healthy donors. About the study: Clustering assigned about 79% of the approximately 400 genotyped donors to the Caucasian-associated ancestry cluster. Regarding the study as a whole: In vitro confirmation showed three CMV-associated chains to be CMV antigen specific. Analysis was carried out at a later point, and it linked a missense DCLRE1C variant to TCR beta V- and J-gene trimming.

PCR amplification relied on 60 Vbeta primers (plus 13 Jbeta primers). In the original processing: There were around 77 million unique TCR beta chains by a later count, and 10 million to 12 million of them were shared. Libraries were prepared by immunoSEQ multiplex PCR; TCRdb keeps only in-frame clonotypes and omits some of them. D and trimming were read from the DNA, whereas the V and J calls and clone size are those reported in that table. The sample carries under 100,000 clones, approximately 81% recorded once. As concerns this clone: Antigen unknown. The junction shows a germline mismatch at one end, possibly a read error.

This TCR was recovered from a woman in her 70s in good health and CMV-seropositive. Source material: PBMCs.

DNA of the CDR3: TGTGCCATCAGTGAGTCGTCCCCCTCCCACGAGCAGTACTTC. This translates into CAISESSPSHEQYF. The chain links TRBV10-3 to TRBJ2-7; no reliable D call. Looked up from germline, CDR1 is ENHRY and CDR2 is SYGVKD. CDR3 length: 14 residues.